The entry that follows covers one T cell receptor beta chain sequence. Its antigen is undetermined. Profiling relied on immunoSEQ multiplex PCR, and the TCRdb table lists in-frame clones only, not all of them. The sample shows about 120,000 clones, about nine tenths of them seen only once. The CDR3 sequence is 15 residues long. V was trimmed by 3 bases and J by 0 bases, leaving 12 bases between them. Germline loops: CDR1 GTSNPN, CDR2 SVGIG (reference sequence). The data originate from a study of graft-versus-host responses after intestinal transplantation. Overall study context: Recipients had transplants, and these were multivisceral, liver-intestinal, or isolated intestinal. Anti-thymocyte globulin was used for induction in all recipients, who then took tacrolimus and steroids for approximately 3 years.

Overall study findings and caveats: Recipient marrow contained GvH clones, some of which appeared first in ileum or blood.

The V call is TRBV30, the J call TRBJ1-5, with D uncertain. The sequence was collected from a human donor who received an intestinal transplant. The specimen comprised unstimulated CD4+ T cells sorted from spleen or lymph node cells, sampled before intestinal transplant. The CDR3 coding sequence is TGTGCCTGGAGGGGCCGGGAGCATAGCAATCAGCCCCAGCATTTT. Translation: CAWRGREHSNQPQHF. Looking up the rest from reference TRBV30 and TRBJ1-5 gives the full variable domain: SQTIHQWPATLVQPVGSPLSLECTVEGTSNPNLYWYRQAAGRGLQLLFYSVGIGQISSEVPQNLSASRPQDRQFILSSKKLLLSDSGFYLCAWRGREHSNQPQHFGDGTRLSIL.